This section outlines one TCR beta chain sequence together with its context. V was pared by 3 bases and J by 0 bases, with 12 bases between. This CDR3 has 16 amino acids. Germline CDR1 and CDR2: SGHTA and FQGNSA. Clones were sequenced by immunoSEQ multiplex PCR, and TCRdb holds only the in-frame ones, with some missing. The sample lists 30,000 or so clones; 90% to 95% were seen once. These data originate in a study of T cell changes during pregnancy in multiple sclerosis. The sequences come from CD8+ T cells from peripheral blood mononuclear cells, collected before pregnancy. The chain uses TRBV7-2 and TRBJ2-1, with TRBD2 as a possible D gene (6 bases). The receptor was isolated from a female donor with multiple sclerosis, enrolled in a pregnancy study. The DNA of the CDR3 is TGTGCCAGCAGCTTTTACGGCGGGGTCTCCTACAATGAGCAGTTCTTC. Translation: CASSFYGGVSYNEQFF.